This TCR beta chain came from a study of cytomegalovirus exposure and HLA in healthy donors. The overall study: A prior study identified over 100 million unique TCR beta sequences from roughly 170 million T cells.

Germline CDR1 and CDR2: SGHTA and FQGNSA. This CDR3 is built from 17 residues. After removal of 5 bases from V and 4 bases from J, the junction contained 13 bases not matched to a gene. This clone was seen more than once but under ten times. Its antigen remains unidentified. Broader study findings: One later analysis reportedly identified an Asian-associated ancestry cluster that showed fewer N-insertions than the roughly 700-donor mean.

PCR amplification relied on 60 Vbeta primers (plus 13 Jbeta primers). Method: immunoSEQ multiplex PCR; TCRdb's copy keeps in-frame clones and lacks some. The sample shows about 120,000 clones, about 8% of them seen only once. This chain uses TRBV7-2 with TRBJ2-2, with TRBD1 identical over 7 bases. The sequencing sample was made of PBMCs. This sequence originates from a woman aged 40 to 50 in good health and CMV-seropositive. The CDR3: CASSASRGGVGTGELFF. The CDR3, as DNA: TGTGCCAGCAGCGCCAGTAGAGGGGGCGTAGGCACCGGGGAGCTGTTTTTT.